The 23 T cell receptor beta chains below come from one sample, sequenced in a study of T cells in Graves' hyperthyroidism and ophthalmopathy (dated by TCRdb to between 2019 and 2020). The library was made by multiplex PCR. The sequencing machine was an Illumina HiSeq 2000. TCR beta CDR3 regions were amplified from RNA transcripts. A first-round RT-PCR of the TCR CDR3 used the HTBI primer set with the Qiagen OneStep RT-PCR kit. Using fastp trimming at Q25 and MiXCR clonotype assembly, TCRdb reanalyzed the public sequencing data and kept in-frame beta chains. Under each unique CDR3 protein, matching rows form one entry showing the most common genes and DNA. The sample has fewer than 600,000 distinct CDR3 sequences on record, 13% to 15% of them singletons. 11% to 15% of the sample is held by the ten biggest clonotypes. The material sequenced was blood. The receptors stem from a middle-aged woman with Graves' hyperthyroidism.

Ten or more counts support this clonotype. The gene calls are TRBV29-1 and TRBJ2-3, with D possibly TRBD2 on 5 matching bases. Germline V gene sequence: CDR1 SQVTM, CDR2 ANQGSEA. CDR3 length: 17 residues. V was clipped by 0 bases and J by 5 bases, with 21 bases between them. The CDR3 region has the DNA TGCAGCGTTGAAGATCAAGGGATGAGAGGGTCGAGAGATACGCAGTATTTT. Translation gives CSVEDQGMRGSRDTQYF.

This rearrangement joins TRBV12-3 or TRBV12-4 to TRBJ2-3; D is perhaps TRBD2 (6 bases). The V and J ends lost 3 bases and 0 bases respectively, with 13 bases between them. The CDR3 is 16 residues long. CDR3 loop: CASSFHWGGSTDTQYF. Written as DNA, the CDR3 is TGTGCCAGCAGTTTTCACTGGGGAGGTAGCACAGATACGCAGTATTTT.

This clonotype occurred a few times. V and J are TRBV6-1 and TRBJ2-5, with TRBD1 matching 7 bases. This CDR3 contains 13 residues. Trimming at V came to 1 base and at J to 5 bases, leaving 1 base not matched to a gene. The germline V gene has CDR1 MNHNS and CDR2 SASEGT. For the CDR3, the DNA is TGTGCCAGCAGTGAAGGGGGACAGGAGACCCAGTACTTC. It is translated as CASSEGGQETQYF.

This clonotype showed up many times. At one boundary the junction diverges from the germline segment, which might be a read error. This rearrangement joins TRBV2 to TRBJ2-2; TRBD2 agrees at 9 bases. This CDR3 contains 15 residues. Germline V CDR1 and CDR2: SNHLY, FYNNEI. CDR3 residues: CASREAGGGTGELFF. The CDR3 coding sequence is TGTGCCAGCAGGGAAGCGGGAGGTGGCACCGGGGAGCTGTTTTTT.

The table lists this clonotype with many counts. The rearrangement links TRBV11-2 to TRBJ2-3, with TRBD1 matching over 8 bases. The trim removed 5 bases at V and 4 bases at J, leaving 14 bases unmatched. This CDR3 has 17 residues. Looked up from germline, CDR1 is SGHAT and CDR2 is FQNNGV. The CDR3 is CASSPPGQGLSPDTQYF. As DNA, the CDR3 is TGTGCCAGCAGCCCTCCCGGACAGGGTCTTAGCCCAGATACGCAGTATTTT.

CDR3 sequence (DNA): TGTGCCAGCAGCCATCCCGGGACTAGCGGGGGATCGGAGCAGTACTTC. This sequence encodes CASSHPGTSGGSEQYF. This chain connects TRBV14 to TRBJ2-7; TRBD2 aligns across 14 bases. The CDR3 has 16 amino acids. Germline loops: CDR1 SGHDN, CDR2 FVKESK. V was clipped by 3 bases and J by 7 bases; unmatched bases: 8.

This clonotype was counted at least ten times. V gene TRBV27 combines with J gene TRBJ2-7; 9 bases are a match to TRBD2. The V gene's germline CDR1 is MNHEY and CDR2 SMNVEV (reference sequence). After removal of 3 bases from V and 6 bases from J, the junction contained 6 bases not matched to a gene. The CDR3 runs 14 residues. CDR3 DNA sequence: TGTGCCAGCAGTTTGACTAGCGGAAACGGCGAGCAGTACTTC. Translating gives CASSLTSGNGEQYF.

This clonotype was counted at least ten times. The chain has TRBV11-2 and TRBJ2-1; the D gene could be TRBD1 or TRBD2 (7 bases each). The ends were cut back, 3 bases at V and 4 bases at J, with 13 bases in the middle. Germline assignment: CDR1 SGHAT and CDR2 FQNNGV. This CDR3 has 15 residues. CDR3 amino acids: CASSFNRGGYNEQFF. In DNA form, the CDR3 reads TGTGCCAGCAGCTTTAACAGGGGAGGGTACAATGAGCAGTTCTTC.

The chain recombines TRBV10-1 with TRBJ2-7, with unresolved D. Germline V gene data show CDR1 as WNHNN and CDR2 as SYGVQD (reference sequence). The CDR3 sequence is 14 residues long. The V end was cut by 1 base, the J end by 2 bases, with 9 bases between. The CDR3 DNA reads TGCGCCAGCAGTGAGTATGGAGCTACCTACGAGCAGTACTTC. Encoded protein: CASSEYGATYEQYF.

In its sample, this clonotype was seen many times. This chain links TRBV28 with TRBJ1-1, with a tentative D call TRBD1 (6 bases). The length of the CDR3 is 14 residues. Germline loops: CDR1 MDHEN, CDR2 SYDVKM. Trimming took 5 bases from V and 1 from J, leaving 11 bases between them. CDR3 sequence reads: CASSPTGQNTEAFF. The DNA for the CDR3 is TGTGCCAGCAGTCCAACAGGGCAGAACACTGAAGCTTTCTTT.

This clonotype was seen many times. The V gene is TRBV19, the J gene TRBJ1-2; TRBD1 matches at 10 bases. Germline V gene sequence: CDR1 LNHDA, CDR2 SQIVND (reference sequence). V lost 5 bases to trimming and J lost 7 bases; unmatched junction nucleotides: 7. The CDR3 covers 14 residues. The CDR3 nucleotides read TGTGCCAGTAGTTGGACAGGGGGATCGGGTGGCTACACCTTC. This encodes CASSWTGGSGGYTF.

This clonotype was observed many times. The V gene is TRBV2, the J gene TRBJ1-3; possibly TRBD1 for D (6 bases). Trimming removed 1 base at V and 0 bases at J, with 13 bases between. Germline lookup yields CDR1 SNHLY and CDR2 FYNNEI. This CDR3 comprises 17 residues. The CDR3: CASSEVGTGSSGNTIYF. Here the CDR3 DNA reads TGTGCCAGCAGTGAAGTGGGCACAGGGAGCTCTGGAAACACCATATATTTT.

This clonotype was counted ten times or more. This sequence joins TRBV28 and TRBJ2-7, with a weak D call TRBD1 (6 bases). Germline lookup yields CDR1 MDHEN and CDR2 SYDVKM. The CDR3 totals 15 residues. V was shortened by 5 bases and J by 3 bases, with 17 bases between the two germline ends. In DNA form, the CDR3 reads TGTGCCAGCAGTCCTCCGGAACAGGGTCTCTACGAGCAGTACTTC. Amino acid sequence: CASSPPEQGLYEQYF.

Many counts were recorded for this clonotype. The V gene is TRBV28, the J gene TRBJ2-1; no definite D call. The CDR3 length is 11 residues. CDR1 and CDR2 (germline): MDHEN, SYDVKM. With 3 bases removed from V and 9 bases from J, the gap between germline ends came to 6 bases. In DNA, the CDR3 is TGTGCCAGCAGTTTGATGGGTGAGCAGTTCTTC. Translated, it gives CASSLMGEQFF.

The V gene is TRBV19, the J gene TRBJ2-1; tentative D call: TRBD2 (6 bases). The germline gives CDR1 LNHDA, CDR2 SQIVND (reference sequence). Trimming took 1 base from V and 3 from J, leaving 22 bases between them. The CDR3 runs to 19 residues. CDR3 coding DNA: TGTGCCAGTAGTATAGCGGCACCGGCGGGAACCGGGCGCTACAATGAGCAGTTCTTC. Encoded protein: CASSIAAPAGTGRYNEQFF.

This clonotype was seen at least ten times. J is TRBJ2-1 and V is TRBV29-1; D gene unclear. The CDR3 loop spans 13 amino acids. Between the trimmed V and J ends, which lost 7 bases and 1 base, there was a span of 11 bases. CDR1 is SQVTM and CDR2 is ANQGSEA in the germline V gene. The CDR3 loop reads CSAVTLSYNEQFF. In nucleotides, the CDR3 is TGCAGCGCCGTTACTTTATCCTACAATGAGCAGTTCTTC.

The table lists this clonotype with a few counts. V and J are TRBV19 and TRBJ2-2; TRBD1 or TRBD2 may be the D gene (5 bases each). CDR1 and CDR2 (germline): LNHDA, SQIVND (reference sequence). V shed 9 bases and J shed 2 bases, with 19 bases lying between them. CDR3 length: 16 amino acids. CDR3 coding DNA: TGTGCCAGCCGGCCTTGGGACCCAGGAAACACCGGGGAGCTGTTTTTT. Translating gives CASRPWDPGNTGELFF.

The table lists this clonotype with a count of one. V usage is TRBV20-1 and J usage is TRBJ1-4; the D is unclear. This CDR3 has 14 amino acids. V lost 6 bases to trimming and J lost 5 bases, with 16 bases between them. The V gene's germline CDR1 is DFQATT and CDR2 SNEGSKA (reference sequence). In DNA, the CDR3 is TGCAGTGCCAGAAGCTCGACGGACAATGAAAAACTGTTTTTT. This codes for CSARSSTDNEKLFF.

In this sample, this clonotype turned up many times. The chain combines TRBV12-3 or TRBV12-4 with TRBJ2-1, with a possible D match to TRBD2 (6 bases). Trimming stripped 0 bases from V and 9 bases from J, with 12 bases between. CDR3 length: 14 amino acids. The CDR3, as DNA: TGTGCCAGCAGTTTAGCGGGAGGTTGGGGTGAGCAGTTCTTC. Amino acids: CASSLAGGWGEQFF.

Ten or more counts support this clonotype. The chain combines TRBV18 with TRBJ1-5, with 11 bases fitting TRBD1. Germline V gene lookup returns CDR1 KGHSH and CDR2 LQKENI. The CDR3 is 17 amino acids. V shed 5 bases, J shed 6 bases, and the junction held 12 bases outside the gene matches. This CDR3 is CASSSDPRTGGSQPQHF. The CDR3 coding sequence is TGTGCCAGCTCATCAGACCCCCGGACAGGGGGCAGTCAGCCCCAGCATTTT.

This clonotype was detected ten times or more. The chain uses TRBV20-1 and TRBJ1-6, with unresolved D. The germline gives CDR1 DFQATT, CDR2 SNEGSKA (reference sequence). This CDR3 spans 11 amino acids. The V and J ends lost 3 bases and 9 bases respectively, with 6 bases between them. The CDR3 protein is CSARVGSPLHF. As DNA, the CDR3 is TGCAGTGCTAGGGTTGGTTCACCCCTCCACTTT.

At least ten counts were recorded for this clonotype. The rearrangement joins TRBV20-1 to TRBJ1-3; D is undetermined. The CDR3 is 11 amino acids. Germline CDR1 is DFQATT and CDR2 is SNEGSKA (reference sequence). Trimming removed 3 bases at V and 2 bases at J, with 2 bases between. CDR3 region: CSARTGNTIYF. The DNA of the CDR3 is TGCAGTGCTAGGACTGGAAACACCATATATTTT.

This clonotype was seen at least ten times. The chain joins TRBV20-1 to TRBJ2-3; 7 nucleotides align to TRBD2. CDR3 length: 17 amino acids. CDR1 and CDR2 from the germline V gene are DFQATT and SNEGSKA (reference sequence). The junction had 14 bases not matched to a gene; V was cut back by 3 bases and J by 2 bases. The chain's CDR3 is CSASNWALARTTDTQYF. In DNA form, the CDR3 reads TGCAGTGCTAGCAACTGGGCACTAGCGCGAACCACAGATACGCAGTATTTT.